The text below deals with one TCR beta chain. Its specific antigen is unknown. Base qualities are not recorded, but no much larger clone differs from it by a single base. The immunoSEQ Assay was used to sequence TCRbeta CDR3 regions. After extraction, genomic DNA underwent amplification by bias-controlled multiplex PCR, followed by high-throughput sequencing. In the original analysis: To quantify the absolute abundance of every unique TCRbeta CDR3 region, sequences were collapsed and filtered. T cell fraction was estimated by normalizing TCRbeta template counts to usable DNA, which was measured by amplifying reference genes present in all nucleated cells. Repertoire TCRs were annotated as SARS-CoV-2-specific when V gene, CDR3 amino acid sequence and J gene were exactly matched to a known reactive TCR set. The reference SARS-CoV-2 TCR set was obtained from MIRA and was filtered for enrichment in COVID-19-positive ImmuneCODE repertoires, whereby public or cross-reactive TCRs were removed. Based on the MIRA antigens, annotated TCRs were further analysed at the level of specific ORF or position within ORF. Breadth was defined as annotated unique rearrangements over total unique productive rearrangements; depth was the summed frequency of those rearrangements. Two-sided Wilcoxon rank-sum tests were applied when comparing TCR breadth between groups. Imported from immuneACCESS, the table was reduced by TCRdb to in-frame sequences with V and J called. These copies leave out some clones; in studies compared against another copy, an unresolved V gene accounts for under half, and the cause of the remainder is not known. V and J calls and clone size are copied from that table; D and trimming were computed from the DNA. This sample lists 500,000 or so clones; roughly nine tenths were detected once. Around 13% of the sample rests with the top ten.

This sample was taken from a study of Ad26.COV2.S vaccination and SARS-CoV-2 variants (dated by TCRdb to about 2021). About the study as a whole: Donors in the vaccine arm were drawn from COV1001, a multicentre, randomized, double-blind, placebo-controlled phase I-IIa trial testing Ad26.COV2.S in healthy adults. Participants in the trial were split at random into five groups of five each, receiving low-dose or high-dose Ad26.COV2.S once or twice, or else placebo on both occasions. Blinding of investigators to trial group allocation was maintained during experiments and outcome assessment. Sequencing of the TCRbeta repertoire served to evaluate the specificity and breadth of SARS-CoV-2-reactive T cell receptors following Ad26.COV2.S vaccination. Ad26.COV2.S was administered intramuscularly at 5 x 10^10 or 1 x 10^11 viral particles, either as a single shot or as two shots given 56 days apart. A total of approximately 30 samples were included in the TCR-sequenced set, comprising roughly 19 Ad26.COV2.S vaccine recipients, 5 placebo recipients and 8 SARS-CoV-2 convalescent individuals. On the study overall, not on this receptor specifically: Substantial breadth of spike-specific CD8+ and CD4+ T cell responses was reported after vaccination. Vaccine and placebo recipients had similar non-spike TCR breadth, a finding consistent with the vaccine containing only spike. The study lacked the statistical power to compare responses across vaccine doses or regimens. According to the authors, total T cell responses may have been underestimated by the TCR breadth and depth analyses. Spike-specific TCR breadth was higher in Ad26.COV2.S recipients than in placebo recipients (P = 0.0014).

The CDR3 runs 15 amino acids, cysteine and phenylalanine included. Kept here is only the CDR3 DNA, which spans 45 bases and is read in frame from base 1. CDR1 and CDR2 (SGDLS, YYNGEE) derive from the germline V gene. After removal of 3 bases from V and 1 base from J, the junction retains 5 bases not matched to a gene. The treatment or condition label for this specimen denotes: around 19 received Ad26.COV2.S at low or high dose, single or two shots; about 5 received placebo; per-sample allocation not given. For vaccine and placebo recipients, repertoires were sequenced using samples collected on day 63 after the first injection. Between 29 July and 7 August 2020, Cohort 1b enrolled some 25 adults aged 18-55 years at one site in Boston, USA. As a vaccine, Ad26.COV2.S was a replication-incompetent adenovirus type 26 vector that expressed a prefusion-stabilized SARS-CoV-2 spike protein derived from the original Wuhan strain.

This receptor was taken from a person aged 18-60 years who received the Ad26.COV2.S COVID-19 vaccine or a placebo. The input for sequencing was peripheral blood, taken in a trial of Ad26.COV2.S vaccine versus placebo. The chain is made from TRBV9 and TRBJ1-2, with 8 junctional bases fitting TRBD1. The CDR3 amino acid sequence is: CASSARTGNNYGYTF. The sequence in DNA is TGTGCCAGCAGCGCCAGGACAGGGAATAACTATGGCTACACCTTC.